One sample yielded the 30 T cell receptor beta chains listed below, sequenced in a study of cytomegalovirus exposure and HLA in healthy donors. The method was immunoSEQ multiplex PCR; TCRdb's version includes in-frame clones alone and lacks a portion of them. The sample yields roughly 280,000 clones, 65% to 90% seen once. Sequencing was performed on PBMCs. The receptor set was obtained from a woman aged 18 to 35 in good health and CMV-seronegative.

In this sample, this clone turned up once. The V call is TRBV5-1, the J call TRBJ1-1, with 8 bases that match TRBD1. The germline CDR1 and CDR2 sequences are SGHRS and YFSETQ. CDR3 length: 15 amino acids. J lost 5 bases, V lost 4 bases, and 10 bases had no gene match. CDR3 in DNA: TGCGCCAGCAGCCCGCCTGGACAGGGATATACTGAAGCTTTCTTT. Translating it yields CASSPPGQGYTEAFF.

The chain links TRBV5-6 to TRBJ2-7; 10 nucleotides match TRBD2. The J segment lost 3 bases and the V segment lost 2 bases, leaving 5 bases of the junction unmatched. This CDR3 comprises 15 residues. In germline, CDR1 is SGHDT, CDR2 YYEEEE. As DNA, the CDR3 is TGTGCCAGCAGCTTTTCGACTAGCGGGTTCTACGAGCAGTACTTC. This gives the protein CASSFSTSGFYEQYF.

For the CDR3, the DNA is TGTGCCAGCAGCTTGCAAAGGACAGGGGGGATCTACGAGCAGTACTTC. Its translation: CASSLQRTGGIYEQYF. The chain links TRBV7-9 to TRBJ2-7; TRBD1 aligns across 10 bases. The germline V gene encodes CDR1 SEHNR and CDR2 FQNEAQ (reference sequence). V was clipped by 3 bases and J by 3 bases; unmatched bases: 8. The CDR3 extends over 16 amino acids.

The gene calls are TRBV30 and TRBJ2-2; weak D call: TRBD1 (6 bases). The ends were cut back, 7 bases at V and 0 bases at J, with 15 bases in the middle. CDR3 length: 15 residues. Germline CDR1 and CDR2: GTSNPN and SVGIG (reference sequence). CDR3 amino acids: CASHTGPTNTGELFF. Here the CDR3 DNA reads TGTGCCTCACATACAGGGCCCACGAACACCGGGGAGCTGTTTTTT.

The CDR3 sequence is CASRKQGADTEAFF. The DNA of the CDR3 is TGTGCCAGCAGGAAGCAGGGGGCGGACACTGAAGCTTTCTTT. The chain links TRBV11-2 to TRBJ1-1; 8 bases are a match to TRBD1. The CDR3 runs 14 residues. Germline CDR1 and CDR2: SGHAT and FQNNGV. The V and J ends lost 6 bases and 3 bases, in that order; junction bases with no gene match: 6.

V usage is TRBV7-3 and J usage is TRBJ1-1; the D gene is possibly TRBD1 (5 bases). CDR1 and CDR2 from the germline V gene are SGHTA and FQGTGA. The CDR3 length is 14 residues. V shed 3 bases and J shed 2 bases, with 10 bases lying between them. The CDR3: CASSFSRANTEAFF. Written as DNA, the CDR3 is TGTGCCAGCAGCTTCTCCAGGGCCAACACTGAAGCTTTCTTT.

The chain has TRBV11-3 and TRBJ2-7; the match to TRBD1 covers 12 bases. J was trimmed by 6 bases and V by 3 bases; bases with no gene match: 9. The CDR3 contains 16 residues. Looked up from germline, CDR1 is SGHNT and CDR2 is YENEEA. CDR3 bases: TGTGCCAGCAGCTTTTCTGGGACAGGGGGCTTTGGCGAGCAGTACTTC. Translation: CASSFSGTGGFGEQYF.

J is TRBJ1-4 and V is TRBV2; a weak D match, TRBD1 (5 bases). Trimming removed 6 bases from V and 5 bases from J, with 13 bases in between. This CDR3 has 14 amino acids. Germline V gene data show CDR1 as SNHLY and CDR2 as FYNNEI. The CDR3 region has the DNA TGTGCCAGCAGAAGGGGCAGGGTGAATGAAAAACTGTTTTTT. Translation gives CASRRGRVNEKLFF.

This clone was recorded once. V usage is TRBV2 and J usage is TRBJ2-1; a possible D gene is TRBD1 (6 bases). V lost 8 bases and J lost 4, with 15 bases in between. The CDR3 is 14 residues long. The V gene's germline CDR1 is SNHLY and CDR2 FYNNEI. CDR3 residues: CASGSGAVYNEQFF. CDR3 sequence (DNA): TGTGCCAGCGGCTCAGGGGCCGTTTACAATGAGCAGTTCTTC.

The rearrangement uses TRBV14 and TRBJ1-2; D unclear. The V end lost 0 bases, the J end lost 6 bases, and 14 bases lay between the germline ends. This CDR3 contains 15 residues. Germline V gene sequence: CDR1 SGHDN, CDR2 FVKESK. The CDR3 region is CASSQDSGRKDGYTF. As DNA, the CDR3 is TGTGCCAGCAGCCAAGATTCGGGTAGGAAGGATGGCTACACCTTC. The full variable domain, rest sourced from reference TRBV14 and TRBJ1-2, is EAGVTQFPSHSVIEKGQTVTLRCDPISGHDNLYWYRRVMGKEIKFLLHFVKESKQDESGMPNNRFLAERTGGTYSTLKVQPAELEDSGVYFCASSQDSGRKDGYTFGSGTRLTVV.

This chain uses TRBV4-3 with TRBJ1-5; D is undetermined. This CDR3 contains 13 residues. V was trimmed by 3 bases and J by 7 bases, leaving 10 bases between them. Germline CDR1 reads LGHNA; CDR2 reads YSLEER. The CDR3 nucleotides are TGCGCCAGCAGCCACACGACGAGGCAGCCCCAGCATTTT. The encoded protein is CASSHTTRQPQHF.

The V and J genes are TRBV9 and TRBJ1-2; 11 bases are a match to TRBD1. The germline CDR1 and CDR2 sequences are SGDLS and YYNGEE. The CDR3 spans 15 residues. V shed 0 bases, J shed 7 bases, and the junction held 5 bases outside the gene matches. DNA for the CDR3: TGTGCCAGCAGCGTAGGAGGACAGGGGGCGCGTGGCTACACCTTC. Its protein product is CASSVGGQGARGYTF. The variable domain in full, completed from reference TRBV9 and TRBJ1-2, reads DSGVTQTPKHLITATGQRVTLRCSPRSGDLSVYWYQQSLDQGLQFLIQYYNGEERAKGNILERFSAQQFPDLHSELNLSSLELGDSALYFCASSVGGQGARGYTFGSGTRLTVV.

CDR3 nucleotides: TGTGCCAGCAGCCAAGTCGGAGGAGGGGAATACAACGAGCAGTACTTC. It encodes CASSQVGGGEYNEQYF. This sequence joins TRBV4-2 and TRBJ2-7; TRBD2 is a possible D gene (6 bases). V lost 1 base and J lost 5, with 18 bases in between. CDR3 length equals 16 residues. The V gene's germline CDR1 is LGHNA and CDR2 YNFKEQ.

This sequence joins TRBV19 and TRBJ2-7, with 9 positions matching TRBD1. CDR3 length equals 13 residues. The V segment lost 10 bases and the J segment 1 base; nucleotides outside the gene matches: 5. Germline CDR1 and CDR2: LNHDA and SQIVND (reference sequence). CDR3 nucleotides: TGTGCCACGACAGACAGGGGGTCCTACGAGCAGTACTTC. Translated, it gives CATTDRGSYEQYF.

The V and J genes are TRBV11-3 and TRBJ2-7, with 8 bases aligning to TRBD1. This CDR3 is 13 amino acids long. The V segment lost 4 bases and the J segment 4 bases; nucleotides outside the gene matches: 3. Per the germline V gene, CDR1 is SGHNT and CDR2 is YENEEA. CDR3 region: CASSYGQGYEQYF. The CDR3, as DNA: TGTGCCAGCAGCTATGGACAGGGTTACGAGCAGTACTTC.

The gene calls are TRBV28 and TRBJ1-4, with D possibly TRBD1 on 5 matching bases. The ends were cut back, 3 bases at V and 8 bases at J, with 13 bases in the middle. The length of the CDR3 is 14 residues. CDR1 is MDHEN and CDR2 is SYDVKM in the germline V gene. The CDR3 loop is CASSFGGSAEKLFF. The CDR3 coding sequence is TGTGCCAGCAGTTTCGGGGGATCGGCGGAAAAACTGTTTTTT.

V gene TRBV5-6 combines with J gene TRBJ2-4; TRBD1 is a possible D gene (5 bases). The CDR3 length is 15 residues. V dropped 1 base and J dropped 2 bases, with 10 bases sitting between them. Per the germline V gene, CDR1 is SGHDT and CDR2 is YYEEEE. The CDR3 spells CASSLKGVTKNIQYF. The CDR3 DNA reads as TGTGCCAGCAGCTTGAAAGGGGTAACCAAAAACATTCAGTACTTC.

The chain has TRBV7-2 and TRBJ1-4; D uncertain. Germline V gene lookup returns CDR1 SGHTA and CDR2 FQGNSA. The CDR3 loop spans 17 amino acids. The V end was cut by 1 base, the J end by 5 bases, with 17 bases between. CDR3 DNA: TGTGCCAGCAGCTTAGAGGGCGGCCGGAGGGAAAATGAAAAACTGTTTTTT. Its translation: CASSLEGGRRENEKLFF.

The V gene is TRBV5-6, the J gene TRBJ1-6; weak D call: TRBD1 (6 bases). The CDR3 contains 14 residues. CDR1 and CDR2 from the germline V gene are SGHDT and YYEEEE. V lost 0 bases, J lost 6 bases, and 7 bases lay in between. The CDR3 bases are TGTGCCAGCAGCTTGGTACAGGGTAATTCACCCCTCCACTTT. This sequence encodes CASSLVQGNSPLHF.

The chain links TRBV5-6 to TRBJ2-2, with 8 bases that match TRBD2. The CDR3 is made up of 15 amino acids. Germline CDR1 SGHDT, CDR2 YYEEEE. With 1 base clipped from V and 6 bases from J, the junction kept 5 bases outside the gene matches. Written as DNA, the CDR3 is TGTGCCAGCAGCTTGCCCAGCGGGAGTTCCGGGGAGCTGTTTTTT. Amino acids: CASSLPSGSSGELFF.

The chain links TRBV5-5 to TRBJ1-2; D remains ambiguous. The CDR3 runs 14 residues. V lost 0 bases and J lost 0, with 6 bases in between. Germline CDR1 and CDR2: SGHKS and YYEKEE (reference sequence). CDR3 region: CASSLVRANYGYTF. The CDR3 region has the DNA TGTGCCAGCAGCTTGGTTAGAGCTAACTATGGCTACACCTTC.

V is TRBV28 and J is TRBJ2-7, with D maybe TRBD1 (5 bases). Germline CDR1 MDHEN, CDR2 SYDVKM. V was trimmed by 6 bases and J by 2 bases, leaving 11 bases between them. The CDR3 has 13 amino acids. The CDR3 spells CASSSTGTYEQYF. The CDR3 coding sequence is TGTGCCAGCAGCTCTACAGGTACCTACGAGCAGTACTTC.

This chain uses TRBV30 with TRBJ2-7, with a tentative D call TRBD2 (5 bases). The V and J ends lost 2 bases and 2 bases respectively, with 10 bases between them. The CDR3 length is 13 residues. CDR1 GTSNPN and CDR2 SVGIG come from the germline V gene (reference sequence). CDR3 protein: CAWSPGRAYEQYF. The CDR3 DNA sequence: TGTGCCTGGAGTCCTGGGAGAGCCTACGAGCAGTACTTC. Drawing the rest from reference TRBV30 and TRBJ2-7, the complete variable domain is SQTIHQWPATLVQPVGSPLSLECTVEGTSNPNLYWYRQAAGRGLQLLFYSVGIGQISSEVPQNLSASRPQDRQFILSSKKLLLSDSGFYLCAWSPGRAYEQYFGPGTRLTVT.

The CDR3 sequence: CASSFELWYEQYF. The CDR3 nucleotides are TGCGCCAGCAGCTTCGAACTGTGGTACGAGCAGTACTTC. The J gene is TRBJ2-7, the V gene TRBV5-1; no definite D call. The V gene's germline CDR1 is SGHRS and CDR2 YFSETQ. There are 13 residues in the CDR3. V was clipped by 2 bases and J by 4 bases, with 10 bases between them.

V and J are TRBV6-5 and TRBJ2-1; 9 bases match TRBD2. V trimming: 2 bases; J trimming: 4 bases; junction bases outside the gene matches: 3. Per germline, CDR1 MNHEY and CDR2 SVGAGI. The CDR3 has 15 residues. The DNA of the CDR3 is TGTGCCAGCAGTTACGTCAGCGGGAGGTACAATGAGCAGTTCTTC. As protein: CASSYVSGRYNEQFF.

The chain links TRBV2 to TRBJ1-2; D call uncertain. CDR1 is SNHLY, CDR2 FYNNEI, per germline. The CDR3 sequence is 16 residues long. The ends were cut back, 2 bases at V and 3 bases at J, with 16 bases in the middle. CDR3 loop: CASSERGLQHYYGYTF. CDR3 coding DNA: TGTGCCAGCAGTGAACGTGGGCTCCAACACTACTATGGCTACACCTTC.

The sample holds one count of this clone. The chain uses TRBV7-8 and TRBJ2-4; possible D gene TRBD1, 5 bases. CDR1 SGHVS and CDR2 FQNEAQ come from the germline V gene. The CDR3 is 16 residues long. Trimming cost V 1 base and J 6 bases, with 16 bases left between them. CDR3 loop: CASSLGLDGQGNIQYF. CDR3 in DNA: TGTGCCAGCAGCTTAGGGCTAGACGGCCAGGGAAACATTCAGTACTTC.

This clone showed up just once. CDR3 loop: CAWSLGTGTNEKLFF. Here the CDR3 DNA reads TGTGCCTGGAGTTTGGGGACTGGAACTAATGAAAAACTGTTTTTT. The chain recombines TRBV30 with TRBJ1-4; D might be TRBD1 (5 bases). The V end lost 2 bases, the J end lost 1 base, and 11 bases lay between the germline ends. Germline lookup yields CDR1 GTSNPN and CDR2 SVGIG (reference sequence). The CDR3 is 15 amino acids.

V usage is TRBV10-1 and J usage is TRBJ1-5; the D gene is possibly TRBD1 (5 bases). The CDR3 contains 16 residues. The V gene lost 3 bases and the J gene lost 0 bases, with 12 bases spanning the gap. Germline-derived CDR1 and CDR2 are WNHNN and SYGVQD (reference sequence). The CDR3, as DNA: TGCGCCAGCAGTGAAGGGGAAACCTATAGCAATCAGCCCCAGCATTTT. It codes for CASSEGETYSNQPQHF.

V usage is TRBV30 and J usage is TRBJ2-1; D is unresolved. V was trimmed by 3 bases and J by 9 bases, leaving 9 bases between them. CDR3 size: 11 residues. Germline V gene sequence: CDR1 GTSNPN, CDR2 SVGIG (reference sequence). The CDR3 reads CAWRILREQFF. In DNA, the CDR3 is TGTGCCTGGAGAATCCTCCGTGAGCAGTTCTTC.